The sequence of this T cell receptor (beta chain) was determined in a study of CD8 T cells in ankylosing spondylitis. V gave up 4 bases and J gave up 3 bases, with 10 bases separating them. This CDR3 spans 14 amino acids. Germline lookup yields CDR1 MGHRA and CDR2 YSYEKL. There are a few counts of this clonotype. What it binds is not known. Quantitative molecular-barcoded 5'-RACE generated the TCR beta libraries. MiXCR, run by TCRdb on the 5' RACE reads, gives a single entry per CDR3 protein. The data contain 670,000 or so distinct CDR3 sequences, 19% of them singletons. Study-level results: Seemingly characteristic of ankylosing spondylitis blood was a TCR beta motif consisting of roughly 8 highly homologous variants. Significant enrichment of disease-linked clones was reportedly seen in matched ankylosing spondylitis synovial fluid.

Sequencing used blood, either unsorted or a sorted T cell fraction (not recorded which). This TCR was sampled from a male donor with ankylosing spondylitis. The chain joins TRBV4-1 to TRBJ1-3; D uncertain. The CDR3 coding sequence is TGCGCCAGCAGCCCGGACCAATTTGGAAACACCATATATTTT. This codes for CASSPDQFGNTIYF.